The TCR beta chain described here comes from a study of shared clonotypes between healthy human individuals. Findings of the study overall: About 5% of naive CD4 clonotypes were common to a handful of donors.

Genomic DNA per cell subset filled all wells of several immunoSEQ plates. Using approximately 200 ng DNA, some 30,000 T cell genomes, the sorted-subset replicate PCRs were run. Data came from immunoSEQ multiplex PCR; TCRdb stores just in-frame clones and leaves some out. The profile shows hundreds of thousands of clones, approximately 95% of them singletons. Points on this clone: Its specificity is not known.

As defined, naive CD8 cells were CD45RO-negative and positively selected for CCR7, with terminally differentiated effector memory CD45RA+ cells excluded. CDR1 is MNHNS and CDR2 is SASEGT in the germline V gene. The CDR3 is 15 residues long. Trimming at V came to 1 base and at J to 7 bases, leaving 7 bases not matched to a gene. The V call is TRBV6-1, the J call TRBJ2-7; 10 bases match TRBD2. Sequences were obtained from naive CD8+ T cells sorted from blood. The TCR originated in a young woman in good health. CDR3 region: CASSEGFSGRREQYF. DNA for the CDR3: TGTGCCAGCAGTGAAGGGTTTAGCGGGAGGCGGGAGCAGTACTTC.